These 25 T cell receptor beta chains originate from one sample sequenced in a study of blood T cells in healthy people across ages. With a J-beta primer mix and a sample-barcoded 5' primer, a second PCR ran roughly 7 to 11 cycles. TCRdb fed the 5' RACE reads into MiXCR, producing one record per CDR3 protein. The sample shows about 760,000 distinct CDR3 sequences, more than 55% of them seen only once. The specimen was blood. These TCRs come from a man aged 35 to 55 in good health.

The CDR3 is CASSKMGSAPSYEQYF. The CDR3 DNA reads as TGTGCCAGCAGCAAAATGGGTAGCGCGCCCTCCTACGAGCAGTACTTC. The J gene is TRBJ2-7, the V gene TRBV7-8; tentatively, D is TRBD2 (5 bases). CDR3 length: 16 amino acids. Trimming removed 5 bases at V and 0 bases at J, with 17 bases between. CDR1 is SGHVS and CDR2 is FQNEAQ in the germline V gene.

The rearrangement uses TRBV12-3 or TRBV12-4 and TRBJ2-5; 9 bases align to TRBD1. The CDR3 is made up of 14 amino acids. The V segment lost 3 bases and the J segment 11 bases; nucleotides outside the gene matches: 10. The CDR3 loop reads CASSFGTGRGEQYF. The DNA for the CDR3 is TGTGCCAGCAGTTTTGGGACAGGGAGGGGTGAGCAGTACTTC.

The chain recombines TRBV9 with TRBJ2-6; D is ambiguous. Between the trimmed V and J ends, which lost 0 bases and 1 base, there was a span of 8 bases. The CDR3 has 16 residues. Looked up from germline, CDR1 is SGDLS and CDR2 is YYNGEE. CDR3 bases: TGTGCCAGCAGCGTAGGGGTGGAGTCTGGGGCCAACGTCCTGACTTTC. Translation gives CASSVGVESGANVLTF.

This clonotype was detected a few times. The chain is built from TRBV11-2 and TRBJ2-3; tentative D call: TRBD2 (5 bases). The germline gives CDR1 SGHAT, CDR2 FQNNGV. V lost 1 base and J 4 bases, leaving 15 bases between the germline ends. The length of the CDR3 is 16 residues. Written as DNA, the CDR3 is TGTGCCAGCAGCTTAGGTCTGGGATCGGGGTCAGATACGCAGTATTTT. Its protein product is CASSLGLGSGSDTQYF.

The chain has TRBV28 and TRBJ2-5; possible D gene TRBD1, 5 bases. The V end was cut by 7 bases, the J end by 7 bases, with 16 bases between. Germline V gene sequence: CDR1 MDHEN, CDR2 SYDVKM. This CDR3 is built from 13 residues. CDR3 in amino acids: CASNPGQGSTQYF. CDR3 bases: TGTGCCAGCAACCCAGGCCAGGGTTCGACCCAGTACTTC.

This rearrangement joins TRBV20-1 to TRBJ2-7; D call uncertain. This CDR3 has 11 residues. With 3 bases removed from V and 3 bases from J, the gap between germline ends came to 6 bases. Germline assignment: CDR1 DFQATT and CDR2 SNEGSKA (reference sequence). CDR3 sequence: CSASALYEQYF. Written as DNA, the CDR3 is TGCAGTGCTAGCGCCCTCTACGAGCAGTACTTC.

The chain uses TRBV7-6 and TRBJ2-1; 7 bases fit TRBD1. The CDR3 contains 18 residues. J was trimmed by 0 bases and V by 5 bases; bases with no gene match: 13. Germline values: CDR1 SGHVS, CDR2 FNYEAQ. The CDR3 here is CASSLIHDREYSYNEQFF. CDR3 bases: TGTGCCAGCAGCCTTATACACGACAGGGAATACTCCTACAATGAGCAGTTCTTC.

This clonotype occurred a few times. This chain uses TRBV5-1 with TRBJ1-2; weak D call: TRBD1 (5 bases). The CDR3 has 15 amino acids. Germline V gives CDR1 SGHRS, CDR2 YFSETQ. Between the trimmed V and J ends, which lost 2 bases and 6 bases, there was a span of 17 bases. The chain's CDR3 is CASSLGREGHDGYTF. In nucleotides, the CDR3 is TGCGCCAGCAGCTTAGGCCGGGAGGGGCATGATGGCTACACCTTC.

The chain recombines TRBV9 with TRBJ2-5; D may be TRBD1 (5 bases). Germline V CDR1 and CDR2: SGDLS, YYNGEE. V dropped 3 bases and J dropped 9 bases, with 24 bases sitting between them. CDR3 length: 16 amino acids. In nucleotides, the CDR3 is TGTGCCAGCAGCGCCAGTCTCCTAGACAGAGAAAAGGCCCAGTACTTC. As protein: CASSASLLDREKAQYF.

In nucleotides, the CDR3 is TGTGCCACCAGCAGAGACTCCAGGGACACAGATACGCAGTATTTT. Its protein product is CATSRDSRDTDTQYF. The chain links TRBV15 to TRBJ2-3; weak D call: TRBD1 (5 bases). Germline V gene sequence: CDR1 LNHNV, CDR2 YYDKDF (reference sequence). There are 15 residues in the CDR3. V lost 0 bases to trimming and J lost 2 bases, with 9 bases between them.

On this clonotype itself: The germline gene is not matched at one end of the junction; a read error may be the cause. The chain couples TRBV24-1 to TRBJ2-5; no clear D. The V gene's germline CDR1 is KGHDR and CDR2 SFDVKD. The CDR3 sequence is 13 residues long. In DNA form, the CDR3 reads TGTACCACCAGTGTCGGCAGCCAAGAGACCCAGTACTTC. Protein product: CTTSVGSQETQYF.

V usage is TRBV12-3 or TRBV12-4 and J usage is TRBJ2-4, with D perhaps matching TRBD2 (5 bases). This CDR3 has 15 residues. V lost 3 bases, J lost 0 bases, and 9 bases lay in between. The CDR3 loop is CASSLLRVAKNIQYF. CDR3 DNA sequence: TGTGCCAGCAGTTTGTTGCGGGTAGCCAAAAACATTCAGTACTTC.

The J gene is TRBJ2-6, the V gene TRBV9; weak D call: TRBD1 (7 bases). CDR1 and CDR2 (germline): SGDLS, YYNGEE. V dropped 1 base and J dropped 2 bases, with 13 bases sitting between them. The CDR3 has 17 amino acids. The DNA of the CDR3 is TGTGCCAGCAGCGTACCCAGGGGGACTCCTGGGGCCAACGTCCTGACTTTC. This encodes CASSVPRGTPGANVLTF.

This clonotype was recorded only once. The chain employs TRBV2 and TRBJ1-2; no reliable D call. CDR3 size: 15 residues. V was pared by 4 bases and J by 4 bases, with 16 bases between. Germline V CDR1 and CDR2: SNHLY, FYNNEI. Here the CDR3 reads CASSGLWSSVYGYTF. The CDR3 DNA reads as TGTGCCAGCAGTGGTTTGTGGAGCTCTGTCTATGGCTACACCTTC.

The chain combines TRBV5-1 with TRBJ2-3; TRBD1 is a possible D gene (6 bases). The germline CDR1 and CDR2 sequences are SGHRS and YFSETQ. The ends were cut back, 4 bases at V and 0 bases at J, with 12 bases in the middle. CDR3 size: 15 residues. The CDR3: CASSQGQPSTDTQYF. In DNA form, the CDR3 reads TGCGCCAGCAGCCAAGGACAGCCAAGCACAGATACGCAGTATTTT.

This clonotype was counted ten times or more. The germline gene is not matched at one end of the junction; a read error may be the cause. The genes are TRBV3-1 and TRBJ2-6; D is unresolved. The CDR3 loop spans 14 amino acids. Germline lookup yields CDR1 LGHDT and CDR2 YNNKEL (reference sequence). CDR3 bases: TGTGCCAGCAGCCAACCACATGGGACCAACGTCCTGACTTTC. Its protein is CASSQPHGTNVLTF.

This chain uses TRBV29-1 with TRBJ2-3, with 8 bases lining up with TRBD2. There are 15 residues in the CDR3. J lost 5 bases, V lost 4 bases, and 11 bases had no gene match. Germline CDR1 SQVTM, CDR2 ANQGSEA. The DNA for the CDR3 is TGCAGCGTTGTCGGTGGTAGCGGGATAAAAGATACGCAGTATTTT. Its protein is CSVVGGSGIKDTQYF.

This clonotype was detected a few times. The chain carries TRBV6-2 or TRBV6-3 and TRBJ2-2, with TRBD1 matching over 8 bases. With 5 bases clipped from V and 8 bases from J, the junction kept 1 base outside the gene matches. CDR1 is MNHEY, CDR2 SVGEGT, per germline. The CDR3 extends over 12 amino acids. The CDR3 sequence: CASSQGAGELFF. The CDR3 DNA reads as TGTGCCAGCAGTCAGGGGGCAGGGGAGCTGTTTTTT.

The chain recombines TRBV15 with TRBJ1-4; D possibly corresponds to TRBD1 (6 bases). V was clipped by 1 base and J by 5 bases, with 14 bases between them. This CDR3 comprises 16 residues. In germline, CDR1 is LNHNV, CDR2 YYDKDF (reference sequence). CDR3: CATSRGYRASNEKLFF. Written as DNA, the CDR3 is TGTGCCACCAGCAGAGGCTACAGGGCTTCCAATGAAAAACTGTTTTTT.

This rearrangement joins TRBV5-4 to TRBJ2-1, with D possibly being TRBD1 (6 bases). Trimming stripped 4 bases from V and 7 bases from J, with 24 bases between. The CDR3 length is 17 residues. The germline CDR1 and CDR2 sequences are SGHNT and YYREEE (reference sequence). For the CDR3, the DNA is TGTGCCAGCAGCCTGAGTTTAGGAGCAGTGGGGGCTAATGAGCAGTTCTTC. It translates to CASSLSLGAVGANEQFF.

A few counts support this clonotype. The V gene is TRBV28, the J gene TRBJ2-7, with 7 bases matching TRBD1. The V gene's germline CDR1 is MDHEN and CDR2 SYDVKM. This CDR3 contains 16 residues. V shed 5 bases, J shed 3 bases, and the junction held 13 bases outside the gene matches. CDR3: CASSRPSTGVGYEQYF. The DNA for the CDR3 is TGTGCCAGCAGTCGACCCTCAACAGGGGTTGGCTACGAGCAGTACTTC.

This chain uses TRBV20-1 with TRBJ1-2, with 9 bases that match TRBD1. Germline-derived CDR1 and CDR2 are DFQATT and SNEGSKA (reference sequence). The length of the CDR3 is 15 residues. The CDR3 is CSSLPTGTGSSGYTF. DNA for the CDR3: TGCAGCTCACTTCCGACCGGGACAGGGAGTTCGGGCTACACCTTC.

V and J are TRBV7-8 and TRBJ2-4, with 11 bases identical to TRBD2. Trimming at V came to 1 base and at J to 6 bases, leaving 2 bases not matched to a gene. The CDR3 is made up of 15 amino acids. CDR1 is SGHVS, CDR2 FQNEAQ, per germline. The CDR3 coding sequence is TGTGCCAGCAGCTTAGGCGGGACTAGCGGAAACATTCAGTACTTC. It is translated as CASSLGGTSGNIQYF.

The chain recombines TRBV6-5 with TRBJ2-3; D perhaps matches TRBD2 (5 bases). V shed 4 bases and J shed 7 bases, with 9 bases lying between them. The germline CDR1 and CDR2 sequences are MNHEY and SVGAGI. The CDR3 consists of 12 residues. This CDR3 reads CASSSDGNTQYF. DNA for the CDR3: TGTGCCAGCAGTTCGGACGGGAATACGCAGTATTTT.

This sequence joins TRBV7-3 and TRBJ1-2, with 11 bases identical to TRBD1. The CDR3 is 17 amino acids. After removal of 0 bases from V and 4 bases from J, the junction contained 7 bases not matched to a gene. The germline gives CDR1 SGHTA, CDR2 FQGTGA. CDR3 nucleotides: TGTGCCAGCAGCTTAACTGGACAGGGGGCTTCGAGCTATGGCTACACCTTC. Its translation: CASSLTGQGASSYGYTF.